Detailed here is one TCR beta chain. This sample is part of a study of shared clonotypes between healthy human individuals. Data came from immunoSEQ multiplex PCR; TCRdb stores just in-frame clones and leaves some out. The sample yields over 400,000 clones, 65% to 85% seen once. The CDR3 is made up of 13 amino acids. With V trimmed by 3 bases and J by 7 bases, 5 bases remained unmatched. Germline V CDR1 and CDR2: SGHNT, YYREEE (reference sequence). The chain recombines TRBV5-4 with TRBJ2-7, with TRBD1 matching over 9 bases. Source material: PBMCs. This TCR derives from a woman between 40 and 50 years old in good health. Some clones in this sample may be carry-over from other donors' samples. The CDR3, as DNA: TGTGCCAGCAGCTACCCGGGGACAGGGGAGCAGTACTTC. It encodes CASSYPGTGEQYF.